The clone carrying this T cell receptor (beta chain) came up many times. Germline lookup yields CDR1 MNHEY and CDR2 SMNVEV (reference sequence). Losses at the gene ends were 7 bases for V and 1 base for J; bases not matched to a gene: 3. The CDR3 spans 15 residues. This record belongs to a study of neurological immune-mediated disorders. TCRdb ran MiXCR on the 5' RACE reads and lists one entry per CDR3 protein. In the table there are some 78,000 distinct CDR3 sequences, 4% to 6% of which are singletons. The receptor was derived from a woman in her twenties or thirties with multiple sclerosis. V and J are TRBV27 and TRBJ1-6; 8 nucleotides line up with TRBD1. Sequenced input: PBMCs. CDR3 in DNA: TGTGCCAGCAACCGACAGGGGTCCTATAATTCACCCCTCCACTTT. Its translation: CASNRQGSYNSPLHF.